One T cell receptor beta chain is described in this entry. These data come from a study of blood T cell repertoires in COVID-19. Study in general: Nucleic acid was either cDNA or gDNA, and it came from T cells, B-cell-depleted T cells, or PBMCs.

Produced via immunoSEQ multiplex PCR; TCRdb's table is partial and in-frame only. This sample carries 250,000 to 350,000 clones, approximately 84% of them seen once, and the ten largest clones take almost 1.5%. The V gene's germline CDR1 is SGHNT and CDR2 YENEEA. After removal of 5 bases from V and 2 bases from J, the junction contained 4 bases not matched to a gene. The CDR3 runs to 14 residues. V and J are TRBV11-3 and TRBJ2-5; 8 nucleotides line up with TRBD2. Material: peripheral blood. This TCR was sampled from a human donor with COVID-19, enrolled during active disease. The donor label of this sample is uncertain. In nucleotides, the CDR3 is TGTGCCAGCAGCGCAACTAGCGGACAAGAGACCCAGTACTTC. Translation: CASSATSGQETQYF. The whole variable domain, remainder taken from reference TRBV11-3 and TRBJ2-5, is EAGVVQSPRYKIIEKKQPVAFWCNPISGHNTLYWYLQNLGQGPELLIRYENEEAVDDSQLPKDRFSAERLKGVDSTLKIQPAELGDSAVYLCASSATSGQETQYFGPGTRLLVL.